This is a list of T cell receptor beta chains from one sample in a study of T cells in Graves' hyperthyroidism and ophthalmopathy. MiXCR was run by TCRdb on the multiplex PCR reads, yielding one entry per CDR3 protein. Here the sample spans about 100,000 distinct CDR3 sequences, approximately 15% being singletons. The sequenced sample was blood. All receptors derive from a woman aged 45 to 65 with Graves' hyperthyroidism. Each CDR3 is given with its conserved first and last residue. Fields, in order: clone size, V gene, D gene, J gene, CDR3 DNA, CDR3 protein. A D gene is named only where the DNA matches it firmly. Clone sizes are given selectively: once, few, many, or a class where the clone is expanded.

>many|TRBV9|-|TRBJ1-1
TGTGCCAGCAGCAGGGGGAACACTGAAGCTTTCTTT
CASSRGNTEAFF
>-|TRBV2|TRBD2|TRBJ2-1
TGTGCCAGCAGGGTAGCGGGGCCCGGGGGGCAGTTCTTC
CASRVAGPGGQFF
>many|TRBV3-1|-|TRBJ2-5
TGTGCCAGCAGCCGCGTTTCTGAGGGGGAGACCCAGTACTTC
CASSRVSEGETQYF
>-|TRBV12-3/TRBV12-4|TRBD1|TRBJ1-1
TGTGTCAGCAGTTTAGATTATGGGACAGGGGGCAACACTGAAGCTTTCTTT
CVSSLDYGTGGNTEAFF
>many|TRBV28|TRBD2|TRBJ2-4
TGTGCCAGCAGTTTAAATCCGGGACTAGCGGGAGGTAAAAACATTCAGTACTTC
CASSLNPGLAGGKNIQYF
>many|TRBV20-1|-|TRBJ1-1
TGCAGTGCTAGAGATCGAGGGTTAGCTTTCTTT
CSARDRGLAFF
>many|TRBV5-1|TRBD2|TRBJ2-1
TGCGCCAGCAGCTTGGCACCGGGACTAGCCTACAATGAGCAGTTCTTC
CASSLAPGLAYNEQFF
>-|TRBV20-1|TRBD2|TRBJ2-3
TGCAGTGCTAGTAAGCAAAGCGGGAGGGCAGATACGCAGTATTTT
CSASKQSGRADTQYF
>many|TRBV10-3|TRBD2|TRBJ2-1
TGTGCCATCAGTGAGAAAGGGACTAGCGGATCCTACAATGAGCAGTTCTTC
CAISEKGTSGSYNEQFF
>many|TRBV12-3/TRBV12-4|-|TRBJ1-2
TGTGCCAGCAGTTTTGGTAACTATGGCTACACCTTC
CASSFGNYGYTF
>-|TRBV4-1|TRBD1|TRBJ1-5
TGCGCCAGCAGCCAGGCAGACAGGGACGGGCATCAGCCCCAGCATTTT
CASSQADRDGHQPQHF
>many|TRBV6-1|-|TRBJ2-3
TGTGCCACCTCGCAGGGGGAGGCAGATACGCAGTATTTT
CATSQGEADTQYF
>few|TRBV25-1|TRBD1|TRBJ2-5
TGTGCCAGCAGTGAATGGGGGACAGGGTTTACGGAGACCCAGTACTTC
CASSEWGTGFTETQYF
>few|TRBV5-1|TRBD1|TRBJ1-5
TGCGCCAGCAGCTTGACAGGGGGCGGGGATCAGCCCCAGCATTTT
CASSLTGGGDQPQHF
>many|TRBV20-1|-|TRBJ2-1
TGCAGTGTCAAAAACAATGAGCAGTTCTTC
CSVKNNEQFF
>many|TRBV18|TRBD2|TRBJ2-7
TGTGCCACAACTAGCGGGAGTAACAACGAGCAGTACTTC
CATTSGSNNEQYF
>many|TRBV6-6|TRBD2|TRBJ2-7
TGTGCCAGCAGTTACTCGGGCGGGAGAGAAACCTACGAGCAGTACTTC
CASSYSGGRETYEQYF
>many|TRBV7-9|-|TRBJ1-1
TGTGCCAGCAGCGCCGGAGCGCGGGACACTGAAGCTTTCTTT
CASSAGARDTEAFF
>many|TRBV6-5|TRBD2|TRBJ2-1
TGTGCCAGCAGTTACGTGAGGAGCGGGAGCGGCAATGAGCAGTTCTTC
CASSYVRSGSGNEQFF
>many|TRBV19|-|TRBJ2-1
TGTGCCAGTAGCCGGGACTCGTACAATGAGCAGTTCTTC
CASSRDSYNEQFF
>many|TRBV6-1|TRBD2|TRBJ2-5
TGTGCCAGCACCCTTACCCCAGCGGGAGGAGAGACCCAGTACTTC
CASTLTPAGGETQYF
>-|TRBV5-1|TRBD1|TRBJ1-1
TGCGCCAGCAGCTTGGGGGGGGCACAGGGGGGGGAAGCTTTCTTT
CASSLGGAQGGEAFF
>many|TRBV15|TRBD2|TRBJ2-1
TGTGCCACCAGCACGTTGGGAAGAGGCGGGAGGGGCCCTGAGCAGTTCTTC
CATSTLGRGGRGPEQFF
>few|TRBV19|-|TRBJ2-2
TGTGCCAGTAGTAGAACCTCGGGGGTCGGGGTCACCGGGGAGCTGTTTTTT
CASSRTSGVGVTGELFF
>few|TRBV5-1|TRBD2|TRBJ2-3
TGCGCCAGCGGCCCTCTAGCGGGAGCGGATACGCAGTATTTT
CASGPLAGADTQYF
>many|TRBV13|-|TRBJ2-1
TGTGCCAGCAGCTTATCCCTAGCAGTCGACAATGAGCAGTTCTTC
CASSLSLAVDNEQFF
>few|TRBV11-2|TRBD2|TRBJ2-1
TGTGCCAGCAGAAAACTAGCGGGGAGCTCCTACAATGAGCAGTTCTTC
CASRKLAGSSYNEQFF
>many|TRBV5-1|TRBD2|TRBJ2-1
TGCGCCAGCAGCTCATTTGTTAGCGGGGGTATGTTCTCTGAGCAGTTCTTC
CASSSFVSGGMFSEQFF
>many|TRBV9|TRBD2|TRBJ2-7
TGTGCCAGCAGCCCCCCAGGAGCGGGGAGCTACGAGCAGTACTTC
CASSPPGAGSYEQYF
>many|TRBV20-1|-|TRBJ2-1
TGCAGTGCTCCGCTACATGGCCGATACAATGAGCAGTTCTTC
CSAPLHGRYNEQFF
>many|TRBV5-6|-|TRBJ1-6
TGTGCCAGCAGTCTAGGCTATTCACCCCTCCACTTT
CASSLGYSPLHF
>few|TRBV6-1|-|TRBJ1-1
TGTGCCAGCCTAAAGACCACAACAGGGAACACTGAAGCTTTCTTT
CASLKTTTGNTEAFF
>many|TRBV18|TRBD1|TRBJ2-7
TGTGCCAGCTCACTGGGGACAGCCGCCGAGCAGTACTTC
CASSLGTAAEQYF
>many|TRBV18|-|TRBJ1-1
TGTGCCAGCTCACCAAACGGGAGATTGGAGGATGAAGCTTTCTTT
CASSPNGRLEDEAFF
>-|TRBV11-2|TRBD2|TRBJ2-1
TGTGCCAGCAGGTTGGGACTAGCGGTCAATGAGCAGTTCTTC
CASRLGLAVNEQFF
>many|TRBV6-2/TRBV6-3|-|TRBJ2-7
TGTGCCAGCACGGCCCGGGGGGCCTCCTACGAGCAGTACTTC
CASTARGASYEQYF
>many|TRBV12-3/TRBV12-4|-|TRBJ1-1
TGTGCCAGCAGTTTTTCTGGGGACACTGAAGCTTTCTTT
CASSFSGDTEAFF
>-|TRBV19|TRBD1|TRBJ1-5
TGTGCCAGTAGTATAAAGACAGGGGGAAATCAGCCCCAGCATTTT
CASSIKTGGNQPQHF
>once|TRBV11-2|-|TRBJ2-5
TGTGCCAGCAGCATGACAGGCCACCCTCAAGAGACCCAGTACTTC
CASSMTGHPQETQYF
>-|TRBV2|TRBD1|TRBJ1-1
TGTGCCAGCAGCACAACCGGGACAGGGAGCACTGAAGCTTTCTTT
CASSTTGTGSTEAFF
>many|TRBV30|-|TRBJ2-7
TGTGCCTGGACGGCAGGTATCCCCTACGAGCAGTACTTC
CAWTAGIPYEQYF
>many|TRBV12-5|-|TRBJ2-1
TGTGCTAGTGGTTTGGGAGACAGGAACAATGAGCAGTTCTTC
CASGLGDRNNEQFF
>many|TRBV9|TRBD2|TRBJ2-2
TGTGCCAGCAGCCCTCACTACCTCCGGGGGGGCGGGGAGCTGTTTTTT
CASSPHYLRGGGELFF
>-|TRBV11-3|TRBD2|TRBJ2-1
TGTGCCAGCAGACCGGGACTAGCGGGACTTAACGAGCAGTTCTTC
CASRPGLAGLNEQFF
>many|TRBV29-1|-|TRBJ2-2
TGCAGCGTTGTGGCGAACACCGGGGAGCTGTTTTTT
CSVVANTGELFF
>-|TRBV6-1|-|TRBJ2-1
TGTGCCAGCAGCCCCGGGGCTTCCTCCAAGCAGTTCTTC
CASSPGASSKQFF
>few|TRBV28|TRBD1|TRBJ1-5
TGTGCCAGCAGTTACCAACAGGGGGCCTATCAGCCCCAGCATTTT
CASSYQQGAYQPQHF
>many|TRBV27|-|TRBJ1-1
TGTGCCAGCAGTTTCACAACGTTTGGAGGCACTGAAGCTTTCTTT
CASSFTTFGGTEAFF